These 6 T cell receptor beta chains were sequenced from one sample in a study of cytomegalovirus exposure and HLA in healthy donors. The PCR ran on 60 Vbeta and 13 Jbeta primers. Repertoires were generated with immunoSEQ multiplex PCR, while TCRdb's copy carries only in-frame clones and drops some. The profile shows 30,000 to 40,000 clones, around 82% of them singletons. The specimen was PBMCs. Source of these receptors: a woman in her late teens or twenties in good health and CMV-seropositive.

The CDR3 reads CASTQDRIEQYF. CDR3 DNA: TGCGCCAGCACCCAGGACAGAATAGAGCAGTACTTC. The V and J genes are TRBV10-2 and TRBJ2-5, with a possible D match to TRBD1 (6 bases). The germline V and J ends were trimmed by 7 bases and 11 bases, with 17 bases remaining between them. Germline V gene lookup returns CDR1 WSHSY and CDR2 SAAADI. The CDR3 is made up of 12 amino acids.

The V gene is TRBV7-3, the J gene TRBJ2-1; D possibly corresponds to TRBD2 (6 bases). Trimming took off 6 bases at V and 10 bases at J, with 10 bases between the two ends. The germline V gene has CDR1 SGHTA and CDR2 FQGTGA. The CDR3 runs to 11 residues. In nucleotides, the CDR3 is TGTGCCAGCAGTACAGGACTAGAGCAGTTCTTC. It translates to CASSTGLEQFF.

CDR3 loop: CASKGELQQQYF. CDR3 nucleotides: TGTGCCAGCAAGGGGGAGCTCCAACAGCAGTATTTT. This chain joins TRBV19 and TRBJ2-3; D possibly corresponds to TRBD1 (6 bases). The length of the CDR3 is 12 residues. In germline, CDR1 is LNHDA, CDR2 SQIVND (reference sequence). V gave up 9 bases and J gave up 11 bases, with 18 bases separating them.

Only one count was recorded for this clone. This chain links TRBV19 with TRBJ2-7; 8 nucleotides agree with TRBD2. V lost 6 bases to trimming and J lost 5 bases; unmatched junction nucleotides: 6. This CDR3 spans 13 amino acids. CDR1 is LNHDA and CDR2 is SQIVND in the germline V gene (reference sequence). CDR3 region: CASRSLAGNEQYF. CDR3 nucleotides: TGTGCCAGTAGGTCCCTAGCGGGTAACGAGCAGTACTTC.

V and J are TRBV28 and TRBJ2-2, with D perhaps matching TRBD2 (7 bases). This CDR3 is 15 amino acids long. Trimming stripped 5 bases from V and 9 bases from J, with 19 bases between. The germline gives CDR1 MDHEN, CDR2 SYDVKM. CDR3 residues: CASSPQSSGGRELFF. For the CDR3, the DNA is TGTGCCAGCAGTCCACAGTCGTCGGGGGGCAGGGAGCTGTTTTTT.

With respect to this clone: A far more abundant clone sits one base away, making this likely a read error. In DNA form, the CDR3 reads TGTGCCAGCTCACCATCGGAGTTTAATTCACCCCTCCACTTT. It yields the protein CASSPSEFNSPLHF. V and J are TRBV18 and TRBJ1-6; no reliable D call. The germline V gene has CDR1 KGHSH and CDR2 LQKENI. The V end was cut by 2 bases, the J end by 6 bases, with 8 bases between. This CDR3 has 14 residues.